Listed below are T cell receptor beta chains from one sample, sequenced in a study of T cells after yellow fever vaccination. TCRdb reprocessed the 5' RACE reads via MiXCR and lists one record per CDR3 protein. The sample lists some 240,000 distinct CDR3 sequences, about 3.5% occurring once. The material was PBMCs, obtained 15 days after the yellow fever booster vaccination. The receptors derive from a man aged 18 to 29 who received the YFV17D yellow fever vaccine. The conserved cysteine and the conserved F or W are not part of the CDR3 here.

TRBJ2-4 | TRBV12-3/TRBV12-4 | ASRLAGGNIQY
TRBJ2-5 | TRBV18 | ASSRGLAGQETQY
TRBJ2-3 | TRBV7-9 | ASSPTGGNTDTQY
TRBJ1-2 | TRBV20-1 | SARAGWQPYYGYT
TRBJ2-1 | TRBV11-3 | ASSFEPGPYNEQF
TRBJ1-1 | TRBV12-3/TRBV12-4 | ASSLEGSAGTEAF
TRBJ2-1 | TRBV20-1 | SARVILGISYNEQF
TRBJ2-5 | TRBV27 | ASSPGTDETQY
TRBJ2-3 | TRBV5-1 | ASSLTGTSGTDTQY
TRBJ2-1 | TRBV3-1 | ASSRGSEQF
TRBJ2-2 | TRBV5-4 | ASSLIGGNPTGELF
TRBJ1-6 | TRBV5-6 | ASSLTGFDSPLH
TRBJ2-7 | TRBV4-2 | ASSPERGGSYEQY
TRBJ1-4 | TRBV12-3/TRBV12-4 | ASSLFGPQGGEKLF
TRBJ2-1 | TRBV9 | ASSVAPGVDEQF
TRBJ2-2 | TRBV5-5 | ASSYPGGHRRRNTGELF
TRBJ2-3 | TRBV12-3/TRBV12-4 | ASSLFRAAQY
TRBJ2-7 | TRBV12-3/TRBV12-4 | ASRARQGSYEQY
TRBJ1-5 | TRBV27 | ASSILRGRPLGSNQPQH
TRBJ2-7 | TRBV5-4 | ASSLGTSRPD
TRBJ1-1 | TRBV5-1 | ASGQGNTEAF
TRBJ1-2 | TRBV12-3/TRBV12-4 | ASSTRSGHGYT
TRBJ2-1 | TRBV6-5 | ASSQGHEQF
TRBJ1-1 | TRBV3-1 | ASSQDVNRAGAF
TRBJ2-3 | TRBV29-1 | SVDGTGTDTQY